This T cell receptor (beta chain) emerged from a study of T cells after yellow fever vaccination. Points from the study as a whole: A large majority of primary-vaccination clones showed up again after the booster (roughly 95% CD4, around 90% CD8).

Using its own MiXCR run on the 5' RACE reads, TCRdb lists one record per CDR3 protein. Altogether some 300,000 distinct CDR3 sequences are present, 8.7% being singletons, with the ten largest covering around 3.1%. On this clonotype itself: Its antigen is not known.

The V end lost 3 bases, the J end lost 4 bases, and 8 bases lay between the germline ends. Germline V CDR1 and CDR2: DFQATT, SNEGSKA (reference sequence). This CDR3 comprises 12 residues. The specimen was CD4+ T cells sorted from PBMCs, collected 5 days after the yellow fever booster vaccination. The chain employs TRBV20-1 and TRBJ2-3, with D uncertain. This TCR was sampled from a man in his late teens or twenties who received the YFV17D yellow fever vaccine. The CDR3 nucleotides read TGCAGTGCTAGCCTAGGCGCAGATACGCAGTATTTT. Translated, it gives CSASLGADTQYF.